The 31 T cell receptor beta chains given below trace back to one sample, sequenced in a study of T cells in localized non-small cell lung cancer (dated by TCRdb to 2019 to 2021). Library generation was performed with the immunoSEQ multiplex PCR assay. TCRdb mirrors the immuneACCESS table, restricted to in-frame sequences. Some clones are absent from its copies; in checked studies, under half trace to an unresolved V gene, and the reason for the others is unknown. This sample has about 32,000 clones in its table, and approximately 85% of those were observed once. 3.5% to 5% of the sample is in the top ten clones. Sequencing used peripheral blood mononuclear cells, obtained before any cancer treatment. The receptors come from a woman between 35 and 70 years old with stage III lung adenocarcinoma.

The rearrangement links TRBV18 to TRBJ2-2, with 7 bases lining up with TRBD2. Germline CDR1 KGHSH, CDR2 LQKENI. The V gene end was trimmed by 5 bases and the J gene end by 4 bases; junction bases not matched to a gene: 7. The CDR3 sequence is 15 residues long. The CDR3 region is CASSWEGLGTGELFF. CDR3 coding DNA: TGTGCCAGCTCATGGGAGGGCCTCGGCACCGGGGAGCTGTTTTTT.

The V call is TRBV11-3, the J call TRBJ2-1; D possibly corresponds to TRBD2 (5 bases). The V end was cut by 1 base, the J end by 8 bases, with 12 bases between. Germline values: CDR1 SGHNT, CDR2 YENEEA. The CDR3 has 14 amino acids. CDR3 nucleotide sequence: TGTGCCAGCAGCTTAGTGGCTAGCAGTCATGAGCAGTTCTTC. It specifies CASSLVASSHEQFF.

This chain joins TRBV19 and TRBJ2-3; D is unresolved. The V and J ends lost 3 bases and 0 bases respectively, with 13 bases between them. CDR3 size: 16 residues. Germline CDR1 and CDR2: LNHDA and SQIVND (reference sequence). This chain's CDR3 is CASSIPTPSSTDTQYF. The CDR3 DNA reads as TGTGCCAGTAGTATTCCAACTCCTTCTAGCACAGATACGCAGTATTTT.

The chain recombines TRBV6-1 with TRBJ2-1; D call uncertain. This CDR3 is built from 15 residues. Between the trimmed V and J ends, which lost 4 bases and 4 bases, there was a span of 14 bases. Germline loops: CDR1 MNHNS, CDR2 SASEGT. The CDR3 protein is CASSAVTRQYNEQFF. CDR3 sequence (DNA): TGTGCCAGCAGTGCGGTTACCAGGCAATACAATGAGCAGTTCTTC.

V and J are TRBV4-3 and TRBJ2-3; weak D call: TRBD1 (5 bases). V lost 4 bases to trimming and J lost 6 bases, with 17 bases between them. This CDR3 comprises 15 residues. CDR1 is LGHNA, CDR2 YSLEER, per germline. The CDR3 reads CASSLGPLSGDTQYF. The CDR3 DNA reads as TGCGCCAGCAGCCTCGGACCGCTCTCAGGGGATACGCAGTATTTT.

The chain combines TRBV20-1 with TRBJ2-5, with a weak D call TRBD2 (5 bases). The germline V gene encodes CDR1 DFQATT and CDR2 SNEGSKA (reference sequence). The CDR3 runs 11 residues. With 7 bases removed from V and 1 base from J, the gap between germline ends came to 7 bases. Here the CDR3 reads CSGAGQETQYF. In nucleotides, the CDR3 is TGCAGTGGGGCGGGCCAAGAGACCCAGTACTTC.

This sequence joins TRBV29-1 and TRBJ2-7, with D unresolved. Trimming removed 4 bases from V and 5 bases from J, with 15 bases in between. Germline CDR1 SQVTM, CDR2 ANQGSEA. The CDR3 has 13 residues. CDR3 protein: CSVGGTLGDEQYF. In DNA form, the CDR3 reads TGCAGCGTTGGAGGCACATTGGGCGACGAGCAGTACTTC.

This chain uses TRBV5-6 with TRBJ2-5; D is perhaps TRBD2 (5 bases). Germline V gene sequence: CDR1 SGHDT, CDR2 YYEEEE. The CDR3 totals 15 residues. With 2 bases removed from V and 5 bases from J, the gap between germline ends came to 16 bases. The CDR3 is CASSFRSSPWETQYF. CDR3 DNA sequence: TGTGCCAGCAGCTTTCGTTCTAGCCCCTGGGAGACCCAGTACTTC.

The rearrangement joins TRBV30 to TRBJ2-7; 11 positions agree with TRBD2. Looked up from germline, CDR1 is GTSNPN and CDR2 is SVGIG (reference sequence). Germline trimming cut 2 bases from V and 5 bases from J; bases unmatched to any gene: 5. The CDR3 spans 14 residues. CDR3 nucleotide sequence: TGTGCCTGGAGTACCACTAGCGGGAGCCACGAGCAGTACTTC. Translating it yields CAWSTTSGSHEQYF.

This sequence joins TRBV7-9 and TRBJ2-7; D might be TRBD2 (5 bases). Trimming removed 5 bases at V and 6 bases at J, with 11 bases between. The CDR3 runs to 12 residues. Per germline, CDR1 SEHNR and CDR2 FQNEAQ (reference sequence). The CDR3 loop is CASSPRRGEQYF. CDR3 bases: TGTGCCAGCAGCCCCCGTCGGGGCGAGCAGTACTTC.

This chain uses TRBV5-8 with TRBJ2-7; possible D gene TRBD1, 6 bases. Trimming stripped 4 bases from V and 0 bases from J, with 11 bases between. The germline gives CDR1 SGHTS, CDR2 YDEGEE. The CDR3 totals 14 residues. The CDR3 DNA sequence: TGTGCCAGCAGCCCCACAGGGACCTCCTACGAGCAGTACTTC. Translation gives CASSPTGTSYEQYF.

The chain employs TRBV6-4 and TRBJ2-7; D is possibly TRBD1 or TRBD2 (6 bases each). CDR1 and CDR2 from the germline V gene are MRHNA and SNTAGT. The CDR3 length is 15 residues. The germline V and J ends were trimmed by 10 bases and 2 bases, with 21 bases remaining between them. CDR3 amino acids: CATQPGATGTYEQYF. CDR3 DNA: TGTGCCACCCAACCGGGGGCCACGGGTACCTACGAGCAGTACTTC.

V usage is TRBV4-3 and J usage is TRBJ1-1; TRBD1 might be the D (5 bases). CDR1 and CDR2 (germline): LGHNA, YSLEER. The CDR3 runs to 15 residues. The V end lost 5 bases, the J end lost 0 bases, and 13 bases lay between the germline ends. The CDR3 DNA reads TGCGCCAGCAGCGATGACGGGGGTTTGAACACTGAAGCTTTCTTT. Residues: CASSDDGGLNTEAFF.

The CDR3 DNA reads as TGTGCCAGCAGCTTAGCGCAACTGGGCTTCGGAAACACCATATATTTT. This sequence encodes CASSLAQLGFGNTIYF. The chain employs TRBV7-6 and TRBJ1-3; unclear D gene. The germline V gene encodes CDR1 SGHVS and CDR2 FNYEAQ. The CDR3 is 16 residues long. V gave up 0 bases and J gave up 4 bases, with 13 bases separating them.

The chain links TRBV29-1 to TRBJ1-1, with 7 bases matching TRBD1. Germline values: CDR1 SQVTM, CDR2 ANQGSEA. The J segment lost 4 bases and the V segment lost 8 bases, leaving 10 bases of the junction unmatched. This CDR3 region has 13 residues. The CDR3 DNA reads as TGCAGCACTGCGGGAGGGGGCTTCACTGAAGCTTTCTTT. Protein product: CSTAGGGFTEAFF.

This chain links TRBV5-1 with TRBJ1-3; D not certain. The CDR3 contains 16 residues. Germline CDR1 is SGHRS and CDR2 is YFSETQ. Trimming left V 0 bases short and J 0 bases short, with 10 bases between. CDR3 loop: CASSLDPSGSGNTIYF. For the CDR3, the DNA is TGCGCCAGCAGCTTGGATCCCAGCGGCTCTGGAAACACCATATATTTT.

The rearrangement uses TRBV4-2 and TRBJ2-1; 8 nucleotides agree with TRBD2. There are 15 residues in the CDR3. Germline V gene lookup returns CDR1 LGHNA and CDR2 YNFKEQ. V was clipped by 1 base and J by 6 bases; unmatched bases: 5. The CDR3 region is CASSQAGTRVNEQFF. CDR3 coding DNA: TGTGCCAGCAGCCAAGCCGGGACTAGGGTCAATGAGCAGTTCTTC.

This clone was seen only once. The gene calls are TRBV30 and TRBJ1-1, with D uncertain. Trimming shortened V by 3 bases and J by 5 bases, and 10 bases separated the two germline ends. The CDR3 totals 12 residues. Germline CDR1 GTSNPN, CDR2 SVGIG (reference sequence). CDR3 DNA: TGTGCCTGGAGCCCGGACGGGACTGAAGCTTTCTTT. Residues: CAWSPDGTEAFF.

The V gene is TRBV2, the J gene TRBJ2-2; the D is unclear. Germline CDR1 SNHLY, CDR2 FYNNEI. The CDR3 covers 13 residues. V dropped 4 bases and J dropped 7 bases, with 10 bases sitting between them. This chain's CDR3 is CASSVGENGELFF. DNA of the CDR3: TGTGCCAGCAGTGTAGGAGAGAACGGGGAGCTGTTTTTT.

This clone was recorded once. CDR3 in DNA: TGTGCCAGTAGTCTCAGACAGGGCCGGATGGGACTAGCTAACGCCGGGGAGCTGTTTTTT. Its protein is CASSLRQGRMGLANAGELFF. This sequence joins TRBV19 and TRBJ2-2, with 9 bases aligning to TRBD2. The CDR3 length is 20 residues. The V gene end was trimmed by 5 bases and the J gene end by 6 bases; junction bases not matched to a gene: 22. CDR1 is LNHDA, CDR2 SQIVND, per germline (reference sequence).

As DNA, the CDR3 is TGCGCCAGCAGCTTAGCTAGCGGGAGTGTTGAGACCCAGTACTTC. This translates into CASSLASGSVETQYF. This chain joins TRBV5-1 and TRBJ2-5, with 10 positions matching TRBD2. The germline CDR1 and CDR2 sequences are SGHRS and YFSETQ. The CDR3 contains 15 residues. The trim removed 2 bases at V and 5 bases at J, leaving 6 bases unmatched. Looking up the rest from reference TRBV5-1 and TRBJ2-5 gives the full variable domain: KAGVTQTPRYLIKTRGQQVTLSCSPISGHRSVSWYQQTPGQGLQFLFEYFSETQRNKGNFPGRFSGRQFSNSRSEMNVSTLELGDSALYLCASSLASGSVETQYFGPGTRLLVL.

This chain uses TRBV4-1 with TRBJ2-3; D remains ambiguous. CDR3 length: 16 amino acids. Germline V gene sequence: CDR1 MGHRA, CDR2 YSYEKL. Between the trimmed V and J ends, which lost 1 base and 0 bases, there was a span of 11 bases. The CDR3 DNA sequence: TGCGCCAGCAGCCAAGTTCGGCAGAGGAGCACAGATACGCAGTATTTT. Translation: CASSQVRQRSTDTQYF.

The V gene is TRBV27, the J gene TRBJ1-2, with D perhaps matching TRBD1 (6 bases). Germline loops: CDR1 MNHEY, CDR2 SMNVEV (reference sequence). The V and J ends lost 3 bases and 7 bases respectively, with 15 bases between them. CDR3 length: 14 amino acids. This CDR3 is CASSFDGGRIGYTF. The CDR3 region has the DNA TGTGCCAGCAGTTTTGACGGGGGCAGGATTGGCTACACCTTC.

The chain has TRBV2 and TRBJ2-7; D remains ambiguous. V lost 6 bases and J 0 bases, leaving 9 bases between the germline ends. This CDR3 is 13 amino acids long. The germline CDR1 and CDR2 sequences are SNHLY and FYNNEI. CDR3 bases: TGTGCCAGCAGCCGGCAGCCCTCCTACGAGCAGTACTTC. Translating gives CASSRQPSYEQYF. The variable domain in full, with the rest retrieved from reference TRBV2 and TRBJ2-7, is EPEVTQTPSHQVTQMGQEVILRCVPISNHLYFYWYRQILGQKVEFLVSFYNNEISEKSEIFDDQFSVERPDGSNFTLKIRSTKLEDSAMYFCASSRQPSYEQYFGPGTRLTVT.

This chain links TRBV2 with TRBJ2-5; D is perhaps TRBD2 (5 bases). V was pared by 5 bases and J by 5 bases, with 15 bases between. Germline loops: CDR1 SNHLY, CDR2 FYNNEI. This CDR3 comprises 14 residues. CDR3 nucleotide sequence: TGTGCCAGCAGTAGAGCGGTGGTATTGGAGACCCAGTACTTC. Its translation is CASSRAVVLETQYF.

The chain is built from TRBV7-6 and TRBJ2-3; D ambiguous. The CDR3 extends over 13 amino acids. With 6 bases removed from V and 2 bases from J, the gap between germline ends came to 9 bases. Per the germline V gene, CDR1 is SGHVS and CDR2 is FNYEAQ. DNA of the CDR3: TGTGCCAGCAGATACAGATTCACAGATACGCAGTATTTT. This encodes CASRYRFTDTQYF.

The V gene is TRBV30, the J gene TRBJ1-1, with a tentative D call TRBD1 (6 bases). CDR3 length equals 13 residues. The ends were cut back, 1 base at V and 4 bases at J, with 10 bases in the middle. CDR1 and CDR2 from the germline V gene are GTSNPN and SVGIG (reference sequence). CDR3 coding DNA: TGTGCCTGGAGTGGACAGGTGGGCACTGAAGCTTTCTTT. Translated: CAWSGQVGTEAFF.

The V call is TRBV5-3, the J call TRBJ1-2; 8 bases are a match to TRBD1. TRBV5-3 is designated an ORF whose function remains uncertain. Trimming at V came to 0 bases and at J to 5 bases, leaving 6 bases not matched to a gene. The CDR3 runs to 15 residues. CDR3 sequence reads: CARSLVRTGTYGYTF. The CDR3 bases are TGTGCCAGAAGCTTGGTCAGGACAGGGACGTATGGCTACACCTTC.

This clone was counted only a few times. The CDR3 DNA is TGCGCCAGCAGCCAAGAACCGAGGGGTTCGAACACCGGGGAGCTGTTTTTT. Amino acid sequence: CASSQEPRGSNTGELFF. V is TRBV4-3 and J is TRBJ2-2, with D perhaps being TRBD1 or TRBD2 (5 bases each). The germline V gene encodes CDR1 LGHNA and CDR2 YSLEER. With 0 bases removed from V and 0 bases from J, the gap between germline ends came to 11 bases. The CDR3 length is 17 residues.

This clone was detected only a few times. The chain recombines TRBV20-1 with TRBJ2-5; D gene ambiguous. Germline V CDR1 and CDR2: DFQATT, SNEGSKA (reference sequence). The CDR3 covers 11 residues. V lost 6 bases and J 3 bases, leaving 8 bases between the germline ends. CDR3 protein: CSAAVKETQYF. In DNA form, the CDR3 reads TGCAGTGCCGCGGTTAAAGAGACCCAGTACTTC.

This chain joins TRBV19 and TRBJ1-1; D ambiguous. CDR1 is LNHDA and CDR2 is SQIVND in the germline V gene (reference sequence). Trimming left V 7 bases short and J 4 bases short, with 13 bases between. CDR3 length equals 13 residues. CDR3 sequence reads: CASKVLHSTEAFF. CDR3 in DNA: TGTGCCAGTAAGGTCTTGCATAGCACTGAAGCTTTCTTT.